One and the same sample provided the 24 T cell receptor beta chains below, sequenced in a study of OX40 agonist ivuxolimab in advanced cancers. Sequencing used immunoSEQ multiplex PCR; TCRdb keeps in-frame clones, though not all of them. Among 94,000 or so clones listed, roughly 80% were seen once. Sequenced here: CD4+ or CD8+ T cells sorted from blood, sampled in a trial of the OX40 agonist ivuxolimab. The receptors derive from an adult with an advanced solid tumor such as melanoma, head and neck, liver or kidney cancer.

A single count supports this clone. V usage is TRBV28 and J usage is TRBJ2-3, with 8 bases lining up with TRBD2. This CDR3 has 14 amino acids. V gave up 10 bases and J gave up 7 bases; unmatched junction bases: 13. In germline, CDR1 is MDHEN, CDR2 SYDVKM. The CDR3: CAIHTGTSTYTQYF. CDR3 in DNA: TGTGCCATCCACACCGGGACTAGTACATATACGCAGTATTTT.

This rearrangement joins TRBV15 to TRBJ2-1; possibly TRBD1 for D (5 bases). The germline V gene has CDR1 LNHNV and CDR2 YYDKDF (reference sequence). V was pared by 1 base and J by 8 bases, with 12 bases between. This CDR3 is 14 amino acids long. The DNA of the CDR3 is TGTGCCACCAGCAGAGTGGGCAGGGCATATGAGCAGTTCTTC. Protein sequence: CATSRVGRAYEQFF.

This sequence joins TRBV6-1 and TRBJ1-5, with D unresolved. The CDR3 consists of 15 residues. Germline V gives CDR1 MNHNS, CDR2 SASEGT. The V gene lost 5 bases and the J gene lost 7 bases, with 18 bases spanning the gap. The CDR3 loop is CASSPDRGLGQPQHF. The CDR3 nucleotides are TGTGCCAGCAGTCCCGATCGAGGGTTAGGACAGCCCCAGCATTTT.

The chain uses TRBV7-2 and TRBJ1-5; TRBD1 agrees at 7 bases. The CDR3 sequence is 15 residues long. J was trimmed by 3 bases and V by 5 bases; bases with no gene match: 7. Germline V CDR1 and CDR2: SGHTA, FQGNSA. This CDR3 reads CASSRRTGINQPQHF. CDR3 nucleotides: TGTGCCAGCAGCCGTCGGACAGGAATCAATCAGCCCCAGCATTTT.

The table lists this clone with a few counts. The chain has TRBV19 and TRBJ1-6; a weak D match, TRBD1 (5 bases). Trimming shortened V by 6 bases and J by 15 bases, and 21 bases separated the two germline ends. The CDR3 consists of 14 residues. Germline CDR1 is LNHDA and CDR2 is SQIVND (reference sequence). The CDR3 loop is CASSRDRRAPSLHF. CDR3 DNA: TGTGCCAGTAGCCGAGACAGAAGAGCGCCCAGCCTCCACTTT.

The chain joins TRBV5-4 to TRBJ2-1; a possible D gene is TRBD1 (6 bases). CDR3 length: 16 residues. Germline loops: CDR1 SGHNT, CDR2 YYREEE (reference sequence). The V gene lost 4 bases and the J gene lost 3 bases, with 17 bases spanning the gap. CDR3 in DNA: TGTGCCAGCAGCGGGACCGGGACACTAAGCTACAATGAGCAGTTCTTC. It yields the protein CASSGTGTLSYNEQFF.

V gene TRBV28 combines with J gene TRBJ1-1, with TRBD1 as a possible D gene (6 bases). V was clipped by 5 bases and J by 13 bases, with 17 bases between them. The CDR3 consists of 12 residues. Germline CDR1 reads MDHEN; CDR2 reads SYDVKM. The CDR3, as DNA: TGTGCCAGCAGTCCCCCTGTAAAAGGGGGTTTCTTT. Its translation: CASSPPVKGGFF.

This clone was recorded once. CDR3 sequence: CASSPRGLDTEAFF. The CDR3 nucleotides are TGTGCCAGCAGCCCCAGGGGGCTGGACACTGAAGCTTTCTTT. The chain carries TRBV27 and TRBJ1-1, with 8 bases lining up with TRBD1. This CDR3 is 14 amino acids long. With V trimmed by 6 bases and J by 3 bases, 6 bases remained unmatched. CDR1 and CDR2 from the germline V gene are MNHEY and SMNVEV (reference sequence).

The gene calls are TRBV4-1 and TRBJ2-1, with D hard to call. The CDR3 loop spans 16 amino acids. Trimming removed 0 bases at V and 0 bases at J, with 9 bases between. Germline lookup yields CDR1 MGHRA and CDR2 YSYEKL. CDR3 sequence reads: CASSQDRRSSYNEQFF. CDR3 bases: TGCGCCAGCAGCCAAGACAGAAGGAGCTCCTACAATGAGCAGTTCTTC.

The chain links TRBV15 to TRBJ1-5; D is unclear. V shed 1 base and J shed 1 base, with 11 bases lying between them. The CDR3 sequence is 16 residues long. The germline CDR1 and CDR2 sequences are LNHNV and YYDKDF (reference sequence). The CDR3: CATSRGSAGSNQPQHF. As DNA, the CDR3 is TGTGCCACCAGCAGAGGGTCGGCGGGGAGCAATCAGCCCCAGCATTTT.

This clone is a singleton in its sample. CDR3 protein: CASSSQRGSTDTQYF. As DNA, the CDR3 is TGTGCCAGCAGCTCCCAGCGGGGGAGCACAGATACGCAGTATTTT. The chain uses TRBV11-2 and TRBJ2-3, with 8 bases matching TRBD2. Germline CDR1 reads SGHAT; CDR2 reads FQNNGV. This CDR3 spans 15 amino acids. After removal of 4 bases from V and 0 bases from J, the junction contained 3 bases not matched to a gene.

The V and J genes are TRBV11-2 and TRBJ2-5; D is unresolved. Germline assignment: CDR1 SGHAT and CDR2 FQNNGV. V was shortened by 5 bases and J by 5 bases, with 21 bases between the two germline ends. The CDR3 consists of 16 residues. The CDR3 DNA follows: TGTGCCAGCAGCCACCTGGTCGTTGCCCTGAGGGAGACCCAGTACTTC. It codes for CASSHLVVALRETQYF.

A single count supports this clone. This chain connects TRBV19 to TRBJ2-2, with unresolved D. V lost 1 base and J 4 bases, leaving 7 bases between the germline ends. Germline CDR1 is LNHDA and CDR2 is SQIVND (reference sequence). The CDR3 loop spans 14 amino acids. The CDR3 bases are TGTGCCAGTAGTATAGTTAAGGGCACCGGGGAGCTGTTTTTT. It translates to CASSIVKGTGELFF.

The rearrangement uses TRBV29-1 and TRBJ2-7, with 12 bases that match TRBD1. Germline CDR1 is SQVTM and CDR2 is ANQGSEA. The CDR3 consists of 13 residues. The V and J ends lost 6 bases and 7 bases, in that order; junction bases with no gene match: 7. The CDR3 region has the DNA TGCAGCGTCCCGGGACAGGGGGCCGGAGAGCAGTACTTC. Amino acid sequence: CSVPGQGAGEQYF.

The J gene is TRBJ2-7, the V gene TRBV27; tentative D call: TRBD2 (6 bases). V dropped 6 bases and J dropped 2 bases, with 14 bases sitting between them. CDR3 length: 14 amino acids. In germline, CDR1 is MNHEY, CDR2 SMNVEV (reference sequence). This CDR3 reads CASRAGGTAYEQYV. The CDR3 DNA follows: TGTGCCAGCAGGGCTGGGGGGACTGCCTACGAGCAGTACGTC.

The rearrangement uses TRBV5-6 and TRBJ1-2, with 7 bases that match TRBD1. J gave up 5 bases and V 4 bases, and 11 bases lay outside the gene matches. The CDR3 has 15 amino acids. Germline CDR1 reads SGHDT; CDR2 reads YYEEEE. CDR3 in DNA: TGTGCCAGCAGCCCAACAGGGGTTCCCTCATATGGCTACACCTTC. It codes for CASSPTGVPSYGYTF.

This clone was picked up one time. This chain uses TRBV9 with TRBJ1-1, with D possibly TRBD1 on 6 matching bases. V was shortened by 0 bases and J by 2 bases, with 14 bases between the two germline ends. This CDR3 is built from 16 residues. Per germline, CDR1 SGDLS and CDR2 YYNGEE. The CDR3 region has the DNA TGTGCCAGCAGCGTAGATCCACAGGGCCCAAACACTGAAGCTTTCTTT. The encoded protein is CASSVDPQGPNTEAFF.

V is TRBV11-3 and J is TRBJ2-5, with 12 bases aligning to TRBD1. The trim removed 5 bases at V and 4 bases at J, leaving 5 bases unmatched. The CDR3 is 15 residues long. From germline, CDR1 is SGHNT and CDR2 YENEEA. CDR3 bases: TGTGCCAGCAGCCCGGGGACAGGGGGCGGAGAGACCCAGTACTTC. It is translated as CASSPGTGGGETQYF.

The chain carries TRBV6-4 and TRBJ1-5; unclear D gene. V lost 4 bases and J 3 bases, leaving 10 bases between the germline ends. The CDR3 spans 14 residues. Germline CDR1 reads MRHNA; CDR2 reads SNTAGT. The CDR3, as DNA: TGTGCCAGCAGTGGTGAACAGTTCAATCAGCCCCAGCATTTT. Protein: CASSGEQFNQPQHF.

The J gene is TRBJ2-5, the V gene TRBV2, with no clear D. From germline, CDR1 is SNHLY and CDR2 FYNNEI. The ends were cut back, 1 base at V and 1 base at J, with 7 bases in the middle. This CDR3 contains 14 residues. The CDR3 DNA reads as TGTGCCAGCAGTGAAGTGCAGATCCAAGAGACCCAGTACTTC. As protein: CASSEVQIQETQYF.

This chain links TRBV18 with TRBJ2-7; weak D call: TRBD2 (5 bases). The germline V gene encodes CDR1 KGHSH and CDR2 LQKENI. The CDR3 runs 13 residues. The V end lost 6 bases, the J end lost 2 bases, and 11 bases lay between the germline ends. The CDR3 spells CASSRTVTYEQYF. CDR3 DNA: TGTGCCAGCTCGCGGACTGTAACCTACGAGCAGTACTTC.

The chain combines TRBV6-5 with TRBJ1-6; 8 nucleotides match TRBD1. In germline, CDR1 is MNHEY, CDR2 SVGAGI. The CDR3 contains 15 residues. Germline trimming cut 2 bases from V and 6 bases from J; bases unmatched to any gene: 3. The CDR3 spells CASSYPGQGNSPLHF. As DNA, the CDR3 is TGTGCCAGCAGTTACCCAGGACAGGGTAATTCACCCCTCCACTTT.

Concerning this clone itself: Other DNA sequences in the sample encode the same CDR3. The genes are TRBV6-5 and TRBJ2-5, with 8 nucleotides matching TRBD1. This CDR3 is 13 amino acids long. V lost 6 bases to trimming and J lost 2 bases; unmatched junction nucleotides: 2. CDR1 and CDR2 (germline): MNHEY, SVGAGI. CDR3 nucleotide sequence: TGTGCCAGCAGAAGGACAGGGCAAGAGACCCAGTACTTC. Amino acid sequence: CASRRTGQETQYF.

This clone came up many times. The CDR3 DNA sequence: TGTGCCAGCAGCAAGAGGGCAAGCTCTTCACCCCTCCACTTT. Residues: CASSKRASSSPLHF. V is TRBV5-6 and J is TRBJ1-6; D is unclear. CDR1 is SGHDT, CDR2 YYEEEE, per germline. CDR3 length equals 14 residues. V was pared by 4 bases and J by 9 bases, with 14 bases between.